This T cell receptor beta chain was retrieved from a study of T cell repertoires in cytomegalovirus infection (dated by TCRdb to between 2018 and 2021). Background for the entire study: Donor HLA type was relevant to the analysis, as public TCR beta signatures indicated carriage of CMV infection together with the matching HLA type. Points the paper makes about the study in general: In both this cohort and an independent 352-donor cohort, the cumulative frequency of public TCR beta family members distinguished carriers of CMV infection plus the relevant HLA type. The ex vivo response was dominated by HLA-C-restricted CMV-specific TCR beta clonotypes, which also provided the single most frequent clonotype in two of eight donors.

These reads were obtained on an Illumina HiSeq 1500. TCRdb reprocessing: public reads trimmed at Q25 with fastp, clones called with MiXCR, in-frame beta chains kept. Every CDR3 protein is listed once, alongside the most common genes and DNA of its rows. This sample is represented by roughly 600,000 distinct CDR3 sequences; 20% to 25% of them were singletons. Jointly, the top ten make up 8% of the sample. This clonotype was observed a handful of times. Its binding antigen is unknown. The input lacks base qualities; no much larger clone sits a single base away. Compared with germline, V lacks 0 bases and J lacks 2 bases; bases without a gene match: 8. Via the germline V gene (reference sequence), CDR1 is LNHNV and CDR2 YYDKDF. The CDR3 holds 17 amino acids from the cysteine to the phenylalanine. Of all the DNA, just the CDR3 is kept, 51 bases in frame from base 1.

This sequence was found in a human donor in good health (CMV status not recorded). Some clones in this sample may be carry-over from other donors' samples. The sample was CD8+ T cells from PBMCs. The chain employs TRBV15 and TRBJ2-5; TRBD2 aligns with 8 central bases. The DNA sequence follows: TGTGCCACCAGCAGAGATCCTGGTAGCGGGGTTCAAGAGACCCAGTACTTC. This gives the protein CATSRDPGSGVQETQYF.